The following is a T cell receptor (beta chain) sequence with its context. Its target is unknown. These data originate in a study of T cell responses to AZD1222 COVID-19 vaccine. Study-wide findings and caveats: Baseline seropositivity occurred in only a handful of AZD1222 recipients.

Per germline, CDR1 SGHTA and CDR2 FQGNSA. The V gene end was trimmed by 10 bases and the J gene end by 5 bases; junction bases not matched to a gene: 7. CDR3 size: 13 residues. Assay used: immunoSEQ multiplex PCR; TCRdb lists only in-frame clones, some missing. The sample records 140,000 or so clones, approximately 90% being singletons. The V and J genes are TRBV7-2 and TRBJ1-5; TRBD1 agrees at 8 bases. The material sequenced was peripheral blood, taken 28 days after the second AZD1222 dose. The source is an adult who received the AZD1222 COVID-19 vaccine. The CDR3 DNA reads TGTGCCACCCGACAGGGGAGGGATCAGCCCCAGCATTTT. Protein product: CATRQGRDQPQHF.